These 16 T cell receptor beta chains share one sample of origin, sequenced in a study of cytomegalovirus exposure and HLA in healthy donors (dated by TCRdb to about 2017). The library was built by means of the immunoSEQ multiplex PCR assay. The multiplex PCR relied on a mix of 60 forward primers for TCR Vbeta segments and 13 reverse primers for TCR Jbeta segments. TCRdb carries this immuneACCESS record with in-frame sequences only. Its versions omit some clonotypes, under half of them owing to an unresolved V gene in the studies checked, with the rest unexplained. The sample table on file contains 100,000 to 150,000 clones. The top ten clonotypes cover approximately 1.8% of the sample. The sequenced sample was PBMCs. The receptors here all came from a man aged 18 to 30 in good health and CMV-seronegative.

The chain joins TRBV5-8 to TRBJ2-7, with TRBD1 matching over 7 bases. Germline V lookup: CDR1 SGHTS, CDR2 YDEGEE. V dropped 4 bases and J dropped 1; count of bases not matched to a gene: 2. The CDR3 contains 13 residues. The CDR3 loop reads CASSLQGSYEQYF. CDR3 DNA sequence: TGTGCCAGCAGCCTACAGGGGTCCTACGAGCAGTACTTC.

The chain employs TRBV5-4 and TRBJ1-2; no clear D gene. CDR1 is SGHNT, CDR2 YYREEE, per germline (reference sequence). Deletions cut 2 bases from V and 0 bases from J, with 11 bases between. CDR3 length equals 15 residues. The CDR3 protein is CASSLYSGPNYGYTF. In nucleotides, the CDR3 is TGTGCCAGCAGCTTATATTCAGGCCCTAACTATGGCTACACCTTC.

The rearrangement joins TRBV30 to TRBJ2-2, with TRBD2 identical over 13 bases. The V gene end was trimmed by 6 bases and the J gene end by 4 bases; junction bases not matched to a gene: 5. Germline CDR1 GTSNPN, CDR2 SVGIG (reference sequence). The CDR3 has 15 residues. The CDR3 DNA follows: TGTGCCTGCGGACTAGCGGGGGAGGGCACCGGGGAGCTGTTTTTT. It is translated as CACGLAGEGTGELFF. Combining the CDR3 with reference TRBV30 and TRBJ2-2 gives the whole variable domain SQTIHQWPATLVQPVGSPLSLECTVEGTSNPNLYWYRQAAGRGLQLLFYSVGIGQISSEVPQNLSASRPQDRQFILSSKKLLLSDSGFYLCACGLAGEGTGELFFGEGSRLTVL.

V is TRBV9 and J is TRBJ2-7; 10 bases match TRBD1. Germline loops: CDR1 SGDLS, CDR2 YYNGEE. After removal of 2 bases from V and 7 bases from J, the junction contained 9 bases not matched to a gene. The CDR3 is 15 residues long. The CDR3 sequence is CASSVGQGGTWEQYF. CDR3 nucleotides: TGTGCCAGCAGCGTCGGACAGGGGGGGACCTGGGAGCAGTACTTC.

The chain carries TRBV2 and TRBJ2-5; D is possibly TRBD2 (6 bases). Per the germline V gene, CDR1 is SNHLY and CDR2 is FYNNEI. The CDR3 runs 15 residues. Trimming took 6 bases from V and 2 from J, leaving 16 bases between them. CDR3: CASRVGGTSQETQYF. The CDR3 bases are TGTGCCAGCAGGGTCGGGGGAACTTCACAAGAGACCCAGTACTTC. The whole variable domain, filled in from reference TRBV2 and TRBJ2-5, reads EPEVTQTPSHQVTQMGQEVILRCVPISNHLYFYWYRQILGQKVEFLVSFYNNEISEKSEIFDDQFSVERPDGSNFTLKIRSTKLEDSAMYFCASRVGGTSQETQYFGPGTRLLVL.

The chain combines TRBV7-3 with TRBJ1-6, with TRBD1 matching 7 bases. The germline V gene has CDR1 SGHTA and CDR2 FQGTGA. Trimming cost V 0 bases and J 14 bases; bases outside gene matches: 13. This CDR3 spans 16 amino acids. CDR3 sequence (DNA): TGTGCCAGCAGCTTAACGGGAGGAGGGGGCGCTTTGGCCCTCCACTTT. This sequence encodes CASSLTGGGGALALHF.

The rearrangement uses TRBV5-4 and TRBJ1-6; D remains ambiguous. The CDR3 consists of 15 residues. Germline-derived CDR1 and CDR2 are SGHNT and YYREEE (reference sequence). V lost 9 bases and J lost 6, with 19 bases in between. In DNA, the CDR3 is TGTGCCACCACGGACGGGAAATTACTTAATTCACCCCTCCACTTT. Translating gives CATTDGKLLNSPLHF.

V gene TRBV19 combines with J gene TRBJ1-5; 8 nucleotides align to TRBD1. Germline CDR1 LNHDA, CDR2 SQIVND (reference sequence). This CDR3 is built from 13 residues. J was trimmed by 7 bases and V by 4 bases; bases with no gene match: 3. Here the CDR3 DNA reads TGTGCCAGTAGTAGGACAGGGCAGCAGCCCCAGCATTTT. Protein product: CASSRTGQQPQHF.

The chain has TRBV15 and TRBJ1-3; 7 positions match TRBD1. V lost 1 base, J lost 0 bases, and 6 bases stayed unmatched. This CDR3 has 17 amino acids. The germline gives CDR1 LNHNV, CDR2 YYDKDF (reference sequence). Here the CDR3 reads CATSRATQGISGNTIYF. The CDR3 region has the DNA TGTGCCACCAGCAGAGCAACACAGGGGATCTCTGGAAACACCATATATTTT.

The chain has TRBV29-1 and TRBJ1-1, with D uncertain. The CDR3 spans 12 residues. The V end lost 6 bases, the J end lost 6 bases, and 14 bases lay between the germline ends. Germline CDR1 and CDR2: SQVTM and ANQGSEA. The CDR3 sequence: CSVADKKSEAFF. For the CDR3, the DNA is TGCAGCGTGGCCGACAAGAAGTCTGAAGCTTTCTTT.

This chain joins TRBV7-2 and TRBJ1-2; D gene uncertain. With 5 bases removed from V and 0 bases from J, the gap between germline ends came to 4 bases. Germline CDR1 SGHTA, CDR2 FQGNSA. The CDR3 runs to 12 residues. The CDR3 here is CASSLTNYGYTF. CDR3 in DNA: TGTGCCAGCAGCCTTACTAACTATGGCTACACCTTC.

This chain links TRBV5-5 with TRBJ1-5, with a weak D call TRBD1 (5 bases). CDR1 is SGHKS and CDR2 is YYEKEE in the germline V gene (reference sequence). The V gene lost 0 bases and the J gene lost 2 bases, with 12 bases spanning the gap. The CDR3 spans 16 residues. CDR3 in amino acids: CASSLAGGMGNQPQHF. In DNA, the CDR3 is TGTGCCAGCAGCTTGGCGGGGGGGATGGGCAATCAGCCCCAGCATTTT.

V gene TRBV19 combines with J gene TRBJ2-5; 14 nucleotides line up with TRBD2. V shed 4 bases and J 5 bases; nucleotides not matched to a gene: 6. Per the germline V gene, CDR1 is LNHDA and CDR2 is SQIVND (reference sequence). CDR3 length equals 16 residues. This CDR3 is CASSKTSGRASETQYF. Written as DNA, the CDR3 is TGTGCCAGTAGTAAGACTAGCGGGAGGGCCTCGGAGACCCAGTACTTC.

The chain recombines TRBV27 with TRBJ1-2, with 7 positions matching TRBD1. The CDR3 runs 15 residues. Germline CDR1 and CDR2: MNHEY and SMNVEV (reference sequence). V lost 4 bases to trimming and J lost 8 bases; unmatched junction nucleotides: 13. The CDR3, as DNA: TGTGCCAGCAGTTCCCGACAGGGTAGTTCGGGGGGCTACACCTTC. Its protein is CASSSRQGSSGGYTF.

The chain has TRBV7-8 and TRBJ2-3; 7 nucleotides agree with TRBD2. The V segment lost 4 bases and the J segment 2 bases; nucleotides outside the gene matches: 15. Germline CDR1 and CDR2: SGHVS and FQNEAQ. The CDR3 is made up of 18 amino acids. This chain's CDR3 is CASSSLYKQGRVTDTQYF. CDR3 in DNA: TGTGCCAGCAGCTCGCTTTATAAACAAGGGAGGGTCACAGATACGCAGTATTTT.

V gene TRBV11-1 combines with J gene TRBJ2-7, with D possibly matching TRBD2 (5 bases). The germline CDR1 and CDR2 sequences are SGHAT and FQDESV (reference sequence). The CDR3 is made up of 17 amino acids. Deletions cut 1 base from V and 7 bases from J, with 23 bases between. DNA for the CDR3: TGTGCCAGCAGCTTAGACATGTCTACCGCACGGACGGGGGAGCAGTACTTC. This gives the protein CASSLDMSTARTGEQYF.